This T cell receptor (beta chain) stems from a study of shared clonotypes between healthy human individuals. Whole-study context: The plates for each donor numbered three CD4 naive, three CD4 memory, two CD8 naive and one CD8 memory.

Study-level findings and limits: Clonotypes shared by all four donors outscored non-shared clonotypes in generation probability. Only blood underwent sampling, and tissue repertoires likely differ.

A deep-level run was used for the assay. Sequencing was performed with immunoSEQ multiplex PCR; in TCRdb, only in-frame clones are kept and a portion is missing. The top ten hold approximately 1.2% of the sample, which has around 2,100,000 clones, approximately 94% seen once. This CDR3 comprises 15 residues. To note about this clone: Its antigen is undetermined.

Positive CCR7 selection of CD45RO-negative cells yielded the naive CD8 cells, and terminally differentiated effector memory CD45RA+ cells were excluded. The chain combines TRBV21-1 with TRBJ2-3. TRBV21-1 is a pseudogene segment. This TCR derives from a man between 18 and 29 years old in good health. What was sequenced was naive CD8+ T cells sorted from blood. CDR3 sequence: CASETSPYSTDTQYF. As DNA, the CDR3 is TGTGCCAGTGAGACCTCCCCCTATAGCACAGATACGCAGTATTTT.